One and the same sample provided the 10 T cell receptor beta chains below, sequenced in a study of shared clonotypes between healthy human individuals. Sequenced by immunoSEQ multiplex PCR; TCRdb stores in-frame clones only, minus some. The sample consists of 450,000 to 650,000 clones, around 78% of them appearing once. The sample comprised PBMCs. These receptors were taken from a woman between 35 and 50 years old in good health. Some clones in this sample may be carry-over from other donors' samples.

This chain links TRBV5-6 with TRBJ2-2, with a possible D match to TRBD1 (6 bases). The V gene's germline CDR1 is SGHDT and CDR2 YYEEEE. Trimming took off 6 bases at V and 1 base at J, with 16 bases between the two ends. The CDR3 runs to 16 residues. CDR3 amino acids: CASTDRLDQNTGELFF. CDR3 DNA sequence: TGTGCCAGCACCGACAGGCTCGACCAGAACACCGGGGAGCTGTTTTTT. The variable domain in full, with the rest retrieved from reference TRBV5-6 and TRBJ2-2, is DAGVTQSPTHLIKTRGQQVTLRCSPKSGHDTVSWYQQALGQGPQFIFQYYEEEERQRGNFPDRFSGHQFPNYSSELNVNALLLGDSALYLCASTDRLDQNTGELFFGEGSRLTVL.

J is TRBJ2-5 and V is TRBV15; 11 bases are a match to TRBD1. CDR3 length: 15 residues. Germline lookup yields CDR1 LNHNV and CDR2 YYDKDF (reference sequence). V lost 4 bases, J lost 5 bases, and 6 bases stayed unmatched. CDR3 in DNA: TGTGCCACCAGCACGGACAGGGGGCAGTGGGAGACCCAGTACTTC. This sequence encodes CATSTDRGQWETQYF.

This rearrangement joins TRBV29-1 to TRBJ2-3; D possibly uses TRBD1 or TRBD2 (5 bases each). Germline-derived CDR1 and CDR2 are SQVTM and ANQGSEA. V lost 7 bases and J lost 2, with 10 bases in between. The CDR3 is 12 residues long. This chain's CDR3 is CSGGRFTDTQYF. The CDR3 nucleotides read TGCAGCGGGGGACGGTTCACAGATACGCAGTATTTT.

This clone was counted once. This sequence joins TRBV5-1 and TRBJ1-1, with 9 bases that match TRBD1. CDR3 size: 14 residues. Per germline, CDR1 SGHRS and CDR2 YFSETQ. After removal of 5 bases from V and 3 bases from J, the junction contained 5 bases not matched to a gene. This CDR3 is CASRQGAVDTEAFF. In DNA form, the CDR3 reads TGCGCCAGCAGACAGGGGGCTGTTGACACTGAAGCTTTCTTT.

The rearrangement joins TRBV28 to TRBJ2-6, with a tentative D call TRBD1 (6 bases). The germline CDR1 and CDR2 sequences are MDHEN and SYDVKM. The CDR3 loop spans 13 amino acids. V gave up 5 bases and J gave up 8 bases, with 10 bases separating them. CDR3 loop: CASSLQGPNVLTF. In nucleotides, the CDR3 is TGTGCCAGCAGTCTACAGGGTCCCAACGTCCTGACTTTC.

The chain combines TRBV30 with TRBJ2-7; TRBD1 might be the D (5 bases). CDR3 size: 15 residues. Trimming took off 3 bases at V and 3 bases at J, with 18 bases between the two ends. Germline lookup yields CDR1 GTSNPN and CDR2 SVGIG (reference sequence). The CDR3 region is CAWSPDTGQGYEQYF. CDR3 nucleotide sequence: TGTGCCTGGAGCCCCGACACTGGGCAGGGCTACGAGCAGTACTTC. The whole variable domain, filled in from reference TRBV30 and TRBJ2-7, reads SQTIHQWPATLVQPVGSPLSLECTVEGTSNPNLYWYRQAAGRGLQLLFYSVGIGQISSEVPQNLSASRPQDRQFILSSKKLLLSDSGFYLCAWSPDTGQGYEQYFGPGTRLTVT.

This chain connects TRBV11-2 to TRBJ1-1; TRBD1 matches at 7 bases. The CDR3 spans 17 residues. Per the germline V gene, CDR1 is SGHAT and CDR2 is FQNNGV. Unmatched junction bases numbered 10, after V lost 3 bases and J lost 0 bases. This chain's CDR3 is CASSFRQGTYMNTEAFF. In DNA form, the CDR3 reads TGTGCCAGCAGCTTCCGACAGGGCACCTATATGAACACTGAAGCTTTCTTT.

This clone was found a few times. The chain links TRBV15 to TRBJ1-3, with TRBD1 matching 8 bases. This CDR3 has 15 residues. The V segment lost 3 bases and the J segment 2 bases; nucleotides outside the gene matches: 3. Germline assignment: CDR1 LNHNV and CDR2 YYDKDF (reference sequence). DNA for the CDR3: TGTGCCACCAGCAGCGGACAGGGCACTGGAAACACCATATATTTT. Amino acid sequence: CATSSGQGTGNTIYF.

The CDR3 coding sequence is TGTGCCAGCAGCTTACCGGGACAGAGGGGTGGCTACACCTTC. The encoded protein is CASSLPGQRGGYTF. The chain is built from TRBV7-9 and TRBJ1-2; 7 nucleotides agree with TRBD1. Germline CDR1 and CDR2: SEHNR and FQNEAQ (reference sequence). V was pared by 2 bases and J by 7 bases, with 7 bases of the junction left unmatched. The CDR3 contains 14 residues.

This clone was detected once. The chain recombines TRBV19 with TRBJ2-7, with D perhaps assigned TRBD1 or TRBD2 (5 bases each). The germline V and J ends were trimmed by 3 bases and 6 bases, with 15 bases remaining between them. The CDR3 sequence is 14 residues long. Germline V lookup: CDR1 LNHDA, CDR2 SQIVND (reference sequence). CDR3 sequence (DNA): TGTGCCAGTAGTATGTGGGGCGTAGCGTCCGAGCAGTACTTC. This translates into CASSMWGVASEQYF. Complete variable domain (other parts from reference TRBV19 and TRBJ2-7): DGGITQSPKYLFRKEGQNVTLSCEQNLNHDAMYWYRQDPGQGLRLIYYSQIVNDFQKGDIAEGYSVSREKKESFPLTVTSAQKNPTAFYLCASSMWGVASEQYFGPGTRLTVT.